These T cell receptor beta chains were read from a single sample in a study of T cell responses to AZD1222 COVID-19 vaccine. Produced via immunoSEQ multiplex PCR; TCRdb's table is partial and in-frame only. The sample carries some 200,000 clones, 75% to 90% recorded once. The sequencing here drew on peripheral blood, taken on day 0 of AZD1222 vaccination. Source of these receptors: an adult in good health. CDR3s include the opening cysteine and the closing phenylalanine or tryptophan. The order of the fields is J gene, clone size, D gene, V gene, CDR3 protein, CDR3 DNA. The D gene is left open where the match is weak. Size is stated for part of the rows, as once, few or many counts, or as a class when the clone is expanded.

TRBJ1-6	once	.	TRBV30	CAWSYQNSPLHF	TGTGCCTGGAGTTACCAGAATTCACCCCTCCACTTT
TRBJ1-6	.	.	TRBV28	CASNAVPSVSPLHF	TGTGCCAGCAACGCAGTCCCGTCGGTTTCACCCCTCCACTTT
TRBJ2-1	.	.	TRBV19	CASSIGQINEQFF	TGTGCCAGTAGTATAGGACAGATCAATGAGCAGTTCTTC
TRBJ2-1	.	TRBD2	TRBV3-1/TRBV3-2	CASSQRGGSYNEQFF	TGTGCCAGCAGCCAGCGGGGGGGCTCCTACAATGAGCAGTTCTTC
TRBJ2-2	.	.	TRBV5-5	CASSPPAGLIGGELFF	TGTGCCAGCAGCCCCCCGGCCGGGTTGATTGGCGGGGAGCTGTTTTTT
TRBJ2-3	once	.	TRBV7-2	CASSFVRGDTQYF	TGTGCCAGCAGCTTTGTCAGGGGAGATACGCAGTATTTT
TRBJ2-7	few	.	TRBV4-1	CASSQGGRNYEQYF	TGCGCCAGCAGCCAAGGCGGGCGGAACTACGAGCAGTACTTC
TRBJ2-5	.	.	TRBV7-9	CASRPNSAAVETQYF	TGTGCCAGCAGACCTAATAGCGCGGCAGTGGAGACCCAGTACTTC
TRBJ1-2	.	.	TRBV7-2	CASSLLPGSGYGYTF	TGTGCCAGCAGCTTACTTCCAGGGAGTGGGTATGGCTACACCTTC
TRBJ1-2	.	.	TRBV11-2	CASSAFPPNYGYTF	TGTGCCAGCAGCGCATTCCCTCCTAACTATGGCTACACCTTC
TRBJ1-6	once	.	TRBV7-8	CASSPASRDNSPLHF	TGTGCCAGCAGCCCCGCTTCACGCGATAATTCACCCCTCCACTTT
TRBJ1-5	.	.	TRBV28	CASSSVEDPQHF	TGTGCCAGCAGTTCGGTCGAAGATCCCCAGCATTTT
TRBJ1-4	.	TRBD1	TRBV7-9	CASSQGEAGNEKLFF	TGTGCCAGCTCACAGGGGGAGGCCGGGAATGAAAAACTGTTTTTT
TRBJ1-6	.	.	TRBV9	CASSEKGQHNSPLHF	TGTGCCAGCAGCGAAAAAGGACAGCATAATTCACCCCTCCACTTT
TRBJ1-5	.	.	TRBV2	CASSVVSGASQPQHF	TGTGCCAGCAGTGTTGTTTCAGGGGCGAGTCAGCCCCAGCATTTT
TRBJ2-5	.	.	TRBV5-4	CASSRDPLETQYF	TGTGCCAGCAGCAGGGACCCTCTAGAGACCCAGTACTTC
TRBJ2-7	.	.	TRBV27	CASSRLGVLGLESYEQYF	TGTGCCAGCAGCCGACTTGGGGTTTTAGGTCTGGAATCCTACGAGCAGTACTTC
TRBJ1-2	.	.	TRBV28	CASSNFGPDNYGYTF	TGTGCCAGCAGTAACTTCGGTCCGGATAACTATGGCTACACCTTC
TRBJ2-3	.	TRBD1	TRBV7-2	CASSFTGGLADTQYF	TGTGCCAGCAGCTTTACAGGGGGCCTGGCAGATACGCAGTATTTT
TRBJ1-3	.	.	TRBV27	CASSLSGALSGNTIYF	TGTGCCAGCAGTTTATCTGGGGCCCTCTCTGGAAACACCATATATTTT
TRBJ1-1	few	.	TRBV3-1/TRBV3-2	CASSQGVTEAFF	TGTGCCAGCAGCCAAGGAGTAACTGAAGCTTTCTTT
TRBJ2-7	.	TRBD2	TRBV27	CASSSGRTRKAHEQYF	TGTGCCAGCAGTTCGGGTAGGACTAGGAAGGCCCACGAGCAGTACTTC
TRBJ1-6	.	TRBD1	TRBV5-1	CASSLWGTGDSPLHF	TGCGCCAGCAGCCTGTGGGGGACAGGGGACTCACCCCTCCACTTT
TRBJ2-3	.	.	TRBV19	CASSISNTDTDTQYF	TGTGCCAGTAGTATTTCGAACACGGACACAGATACGCAGTATTTT
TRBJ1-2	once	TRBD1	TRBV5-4	CASSFDGGTGGYGYTF	TGTGCCAGCAGCTTCGACGGAGGGACAGGGGGCTATGGCTACACCTTC
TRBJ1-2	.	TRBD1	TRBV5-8	CASSLRTGLKTF	TGTGCCAGCAGCTTAAGGACAGGCCTAAAGACCTTC
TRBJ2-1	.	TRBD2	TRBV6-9	CASSHSRPGGRDSNEQFF	TGTGCCAGCAGTCACTCCCGGCCGGGCGGGAGGGATAGCAATGAGCAGTTCTTC
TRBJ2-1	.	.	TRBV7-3	CASSLMNSGQFF	TGTGCCAGCAGCTTAATGAACTCCGGGCAGTTCTTC
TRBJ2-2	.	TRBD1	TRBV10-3	CAISGGTGRIGELFF	TGTGCCATCAGTGGGGGGACAGGGAGGATCGGGGAGCTGTTTTTT
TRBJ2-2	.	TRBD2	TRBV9	CASSGPSGGGGELFF	TGTGCCAGCAGCGGTCCGAGCGGGGGAGGCGGGGAGCTGTTTTTT
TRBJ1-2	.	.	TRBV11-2	CASSSSDRDYGYTF	TGTGCCAGCAGCTCATCCGACCGCGACTATGGCTACACCTTC
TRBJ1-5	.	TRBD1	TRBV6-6	CASRWDSRGGPQHF	TGTGCCAGCAGATGGGACAGTCGCGGGGGGCCCCAGCATTTT
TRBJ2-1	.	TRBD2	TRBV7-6	CASSSPSGSSYNEQFF	TGTGCCAGCAGCTCCCCTAGCGGGAGCTCCTACAATGAGCAGTTCTTC
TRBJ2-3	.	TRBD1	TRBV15	CATRVQGATTDTQYF	TGTGCCACCAGAGTACAGGGGGCGACGACAGATACGCAGTATTTT
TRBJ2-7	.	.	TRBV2	CASSGPAIPYEQYF	TGTGCCAGCAGCGGGCCTGCCATCCCCTACGAGCAGTACTTC
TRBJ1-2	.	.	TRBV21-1	CASSKYGTASLYGYTF	TGTGCCAGCAGCAAATACGGAACAGCGAGTCTCTATGGCTACACCTTC
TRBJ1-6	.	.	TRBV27	CASSFSRAHYNSPLHF	TGTGCCAGCAGTTTTTCCAGGGCCCACTATAATTCACCCCTCCACTTT
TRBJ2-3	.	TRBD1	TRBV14	CASSQGQGSGTNTQYF	TGTGCCAGCAGCCAAGGACAGGGATCGGGCACAAATACGCAGTATTTT
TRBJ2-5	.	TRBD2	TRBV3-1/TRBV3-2	CASSQDLLAGVKTQYF	TGTGCCAGCAGCCAAGATTTGCTAGCGGGGGTGAAGACCCAGTACTTC
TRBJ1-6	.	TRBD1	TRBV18	CASSQIHTPTGASSYNSPLHF	TGTGCCAGCTCACAGATTCACACGCCGACAGGGGCGAGCTCCTATAATTCACCCCTCCACTTT
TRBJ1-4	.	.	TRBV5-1	CAPRGGFQKLFF	TGCGCCCCTAGGGGGGGGTTCCAAAAACTGTTTTTT
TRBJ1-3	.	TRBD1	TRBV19	CASSMGSWTGSSGNTIYF	TGTGCCAGTAGTATGGGGTCTTGGACAGGCTCCTCTGGAAACACCATATATTTT
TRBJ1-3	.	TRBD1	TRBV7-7	CASSPGTGGGNTIYF	TGTGCCAGCAGCCCCGGGACAGGGGGTGGAAACACCATATATTTT